This T cell receptor (beta chain) was documented in a study of graft-versus-host responses after intestinal transplantation. About the study: In this cohort, recipients had multivisceral, liver-intestinal, or isolated intestinal transplants.

Findings and limits, study-wide: Recipient marrow showed GvH clones, some seen first in ileum or blood.

Trimming left V 1 base short and J 6 bases short, with 13 bases between. The germline V gene encodes CDR1 LNHDA and CDR2 SQIVND (reference sequence). The CDR3 runs to 14 residues. Regarding this clone: Its specificity is not known.

Using immunoSEQ multiplex PCR, the repertoire was profiled, and TCRdb retains in-frame clones only, with some absent. The sample records 35,000 to 45,000 clones, around 94% being singletons. V gene TRBV19 combines with J gene TRBJ2-7; unclear D gene. The source is a human patient who received an intestinal transplant, so some T cells may come from the graft donor. The input for sequencing was PBMCs, taken 16 days after intestinal transplant. CDR3 in DNA: TGTGCCAGTAGTATAGGCCGGGTCAGTTGCGAGCAGTACTTC. As protein: CASSIGRVSCEQYF.